These T cell receptor beta chains were read from a single sample in a study of cytomegalovirus exposure and HLA in healthy donors. Data came from immunoSEQ multiplex PCR; TCRdb stores just in-frame clones and leaves some out. The sample has about 200,000 clones, about 12% seen once. Sequenced: PBMCs. These receptor sequences come from a man between 45 and 60 years old in good health and CMV-seropositive. Each CDR3 is given with its conserved first and last residue. A D gene is named only where the DNA matches it firmly.

d_gene	v_gene	j_gene	CDR3aa
TRBD1	TRBV5-1	TRBJ1-2	CASSLGGTGQRRAYGYTF
-	TRBV11-3	TRBJ1-2	CASSSRRGGYTF
TRBD1	TRBV13	TRBJ1-2	CASSPVGQIYGYTF
TRBD1	TRBV7-8	TRBJ1-1	CASSSPTGIAEAFF
TRBD2	TRBV19	TRBJ2-5	CASSISSSGGARGTQYF
TRBD1	TRBV5-1	TRBJ2-3	CASSLGQGVPDTQYF
-	TRBV20-1	TRBJ1-1	CSAGRGLF
-	TRBV29-1	TRBJ2-7	CSFRRGYEQYF
TRBD2	TRBV15	TRBJ2-2	CATSRRGGGAPGELFF
TRBD1	TRBV11-3	TRBJ2-5	CASSHAATGGSGETQYF
-	TRBV5-4	TRBJ2-4	CASSLAGKNIQYF
TRBD1	TRBV9	TRBJ2-5	CASSAGQGNQETQYF
TRBD1	TRBV19	TRBJ1-4	CASNDPGQRNEKLFF
TRBD1	TRBV11-2	TRBJ1-2	CATKTGGNVRYGYTF
-	TRBV2	TRBJ1-1	CASSEVRQAAAFF
TRBD2	TRBV27	TRBJ2-2	CASSFGGANTGELFF
TRBD1	TRBV5-1	TRBJ1-2	CASSLVQGVYGYTF
-	TRBV7-2	TRBJ2-5	CASSLRKSVGETQYF
-	TRBV6-5	TRBJ1-2	CASSHSSVKSTMRYTF
-	TRBV2	TRBJ1-5	CASSVSGGSNQPQHF
TRBD1	TRBV15	TRBJ2-2	CATSRHRDRSTGELFF
TRBD2	TRBV5-4	TRBJ2-3	CASSGTSGIATDTQYF
TRBD1	TRBV6-5	TRBJ2-2	CASSPQTGITGELFF
-	TRBV11-2	TRBJ2-1	CASSLGLGGDEQFF
-	TRBV2	TRBJ2-1	CASSESTTGTDEGEQFF
TRBD1	TRBV29-1	TRBJ1-5	CSVGGQGGNQPQHF
TRBD1	TRBV9	TRBJ1-6	CASSVDPRGRNSPLHF
-	TRBV19	TRBJ1-5	CASSIGPGNQPQHF
-	TRBV11-3	TRBJ1-1	CASSPFAPRGTEAFF
-	TRBV2	TRBJ1-1	CASRQGGPEAFF
-	TRBV6-6	TRBJ2-5	CASSTTQKETQYF
-	TRBV4-2	TRBJ1-5	CASSQDHSSGAQHF
-	TRBV5-1	TRBJ1-6	CASSPDTYNSPLHF
TRBD2	TRBV4-1	TRBJ2-5	CASRLGLAGGREETQYF
-	TRBV11-2	TRBJ1-2	CASSFPGNYGYTF
-	TRBV18	TRBJ2-5	CASSPPSAKETQYF
-	TRBV9	TRBJ2-2	CASSVMSYTGELFF
TRBD2	TRBV5-1	TRBJ2-1	CASQRGGGYNEQFF
TRBD1	TRBV5-6	TRBJ1-1	CASSLEGARSHMNTEAFF
-	TRBV7-2	TRBJ1-4	CASSLSGTNEKLFF
-	TRBV28	TRBJ2-7	CASSLSRGYEQYF
TRBD1	TRBV9	TRBJ2-2	CASSFGTGNTGELFF
TRBD1	TRBV5-6	TRBJ1-6	CASSHRGHNSPLHF
TRBD1	TRBV19	TRBJ1-3	CASSPAGQRGNTIYF
TRBD1	TRBV27	TRBJ2-1	CASSLDRGYNEQFF
-	TRBV7-8	TRBJ1-5	CASSLGWTENQPQHF
-	TRBV28	TRBJ1-2	CASSQGLYGYTF
-	TRBV9	TRBJ1-5	CASSAGRDSNQPQHF
TRBD2	TRBV4-1	TRBJ2-1	CASSQALAGITYNEQFF
-	TRBV6-4	TRBJ1-1	CASSDSVAGEAFF
-	TRBV6-1	TRBJ1-4	CASSTMTGFNEKLFF